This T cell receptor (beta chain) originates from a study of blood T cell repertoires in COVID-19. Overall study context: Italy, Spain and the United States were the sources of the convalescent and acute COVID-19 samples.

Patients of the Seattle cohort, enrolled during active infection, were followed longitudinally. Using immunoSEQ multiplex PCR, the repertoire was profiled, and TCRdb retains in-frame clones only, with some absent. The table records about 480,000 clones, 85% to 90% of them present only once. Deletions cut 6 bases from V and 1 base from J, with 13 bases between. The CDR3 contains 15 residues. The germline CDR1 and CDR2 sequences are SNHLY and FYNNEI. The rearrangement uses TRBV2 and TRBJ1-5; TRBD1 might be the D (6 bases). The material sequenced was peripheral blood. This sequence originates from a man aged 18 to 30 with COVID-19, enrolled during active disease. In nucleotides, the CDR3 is TGTGCCAGCAGGGCTACAGGGCTGAGCAATCAGCCCCAGCATTTT. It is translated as CASRATGLSNQPQHF.